Presented here are 30 T cell receptor beta chains from one specimen sequenced in a study of siplizumab effects on memory and regulatory T cells. TCRdb keeps only in-frame clones here, not all; method: immunoSEQ multiplex PCR. The data contain approximately 20,000 clones, roughly 40% of them seen just once; the ten biggest clones take up about 6.1%. Their target antigens are unknown. The mixed lymphocyte reaction cells were cocultured at 37°C for around 6 days. The sequenced sample was CFSE-low (dividing) CD4+ T cells sorted from an allogeneic mixed lymphocyte reaction. The receptors shown here come from a human donor in good health; the cells came from an allogeneic mixed lymphocyte reaction. Some clones in this sample may be carry-over from other donors' samples.

The chain couples TRBV5-1 to TRBJ2-3; the D call may be TRBD1 or TRBD2 (5 bases each). Germline CDR1 and CDR2: SGHRS and YFSETQ. The CDR3 is made up of 16 amino acids. Trimming pared 4 bases from V and 1 base from J, leaving 16 bases between. The CDR3 DNA sequence: TGCGCCAGCAGCACCATTCCCTCGGGGCGCACAGATACGCAGTATTTT. It specifies CASSTIPSGRTDTQYF. The full variable domain, in which reference TRBV5-1 and TRBJ2-3 provide the parts outside the CDR3, is KAGVTQTPRYLIKTRGQQVTLSCSPISGHRSVSWYQQTPGQGLQFLFEYFSETQRNKGNFPGRFSGRQFSNSRSEMNVSTLELGDSALYLCASSTIPSGRTDTQYFGPGTRLTVL.

The chain combines TRBV7-1 with TRBJ2-7; TRBD2 matches 10 bases. TRBV7-1 is placed among ORFs of uncertain function. The trim removed 5 bases at V and 9 bases at J, leaving 13 bases unmatched. The length of the CDR3 is 15 residues. CDR3 loop: CASSDRLAGANGQYF. Here the CDR3 DNA reads TGTGCCAGCAGCGACCGGCTAGCGGGAGCGAATGGGCAGTACTTC.

As regards this clone: A read error may be the cause here, since a much bigger clone is one base away. Within the sample, other DNA sequences also encode this same CDR3. The chain joins TRBV5-1 to TRBJ1-2; no clear D. Trimming removed 4 bases at V and 4 bases at J, with 17 bases between. Germline CDR1 is SGHRS and CDR2 is YFSETQ. The length of the CDR3 is 15 residues. The DNA of the CDR3 is TGCGCCAGCAGCCCGAGGACCCTCACCCCCTATGGCTACACCTTC. Amino acids: CASSPRTLTPYGYTF.

CDR3 DNA: TGTGCCAGCTATAACTTAGCGGGAGGTCGCGAGCAGTACTTC. Its translation is CASYNLAGGREQYF. This chain connects TRBV6-5 to TRBJ2-7; TRBD2 matches at 10 bases. CDR3 length: 14 amino acids. Germline CDR1 and CDR2: MNHEY and SVGAGI. Trimming took 8 bases from V and 6 from J; bases not matched to a gene: 10.

This chain connects TRBV10-3 to TRBJ1-2; D perhaps matches TRBD1 (5 bases). The CDR3 runs to 14 residues. Germline CDR1 reads ENHRY; CDR2 reads SYGVKD. V lost 3 bases to trimming and J lost 5 bases, with 13 bases between them. The CDR3 protein is CAISEVGLGYGYTF. Written as DNA, the CDR3 is TGTGCCATCAGTGAAGTGGGGCTAGGGTATGGCTACACCTTC.

The chain links TRBV5-1 to TRBJ2-5, with D possibly TRBD1 on 5 matching bases. CDR1 is SGHRS and CDR2 is YFSETQ in the germline V gene. This CDR3 has 15 amino acids. V shed 0 bases and J shed 5 bases, with 14 bases lying between them. The CDR3 DNA reads as TGCGCCAGCAGCTTGGCCCTGGCAGGGCTGGAGACCCAGTACTTC. As protein: CASSLALAGLETQYF.

Within the sample, this clone is medium-sized. One end of the junction does not line up with germline, which may come from a read error. The V and J genes are TRBV11-2 and TRBJ2-6; D is undetermined. The germline gives CDR1 SGHAT, CDR2 FQNNGV. The CDR3 is 13 residues long. CDR3 sequence: CASSVDRANVLTF. The CDR3 nucleotides are TGTGCCAGCAGCGTAGACAGGGCCAACGTCCTGACTTTC.

This clone was picked up a small number of times. J is TRBJ1-5 and V is TRBV2; the D is unclear. CDR3 size: 13 residues. Germline V gene sequence: CDR1 SNHLY, CDR2 FYNNEI. V was clipped by 6 bases and J by 7 bases, with 13 bases between them. The CDR3 nucleotides read TGTGCCAGCAGCCGGGCTGCGGGCCAGCCCCAGCATTTT. Amino acids: CASSRAAGQPQHF.

This clone occurred a few times. The rearrangement links TRBV7-3 to TRBJ2-6, with 10 bases that match TRBD1. The CDR3 runs 17 residues. Unmatched junction bases numbered 4, after V lost 5 bases and J lost 0 bases. The germline V gene encodes CDR1 SGHTA and CDR2 FQGTGA. The CDR3 is CASSGGQGTSGANVLTF. The DNA for the CDR3 is TGTGCCAGCAGCGGGGGACAGGGGACCTCTGGGGCCAACGTCCTGACTTTC.

This clone appeared once. The chain combines TRBV4-2 with TRBJ2-7; perhaps D is TRBD1 or TRBD2 (5 bases each). V gave up 1 base and J gave up 7 bases, with 14 bases separating them. The CDR3 covers 14 residues. From germline, CDR1 is LGHNA and CDR2 YNFKEQ. The CDR3 DNA is TGTGCCAGCAGCCAAGTAGGGACGTTGGAGGAGCAGTACTTC. Its protein product is CASSQVGTLEEQYF.

This clone qualifies as medium-sized. The chain has TRBV5-1 and TRBJ2-1, with D unresolved. Germline loops: CDR1 SGHRS, CDR2 YFSETQ. V was pared by 4 bases and J by 13 bases, with 24 bases between. This CDR3 is 15 amino acids long. The CDR3 reads CASSPNTVSNVGQFF. CDR3 coding DNA: TGCGCCAGCAGCCCAAACACAGTTTCGAATGTCGGACAGTTCTTC.

The V gene is TRBV7-2, the J gene TRBJ1-5; D is uncertain. V lost 5 bases and J 6 bases, leaving 14 bases between the germline ends. Per the germline V gene, CDR1 is SGHTA and CDR2 is FQGNSA. The CDR3 loop spans 14 amino acids. The DNA for the CDR3 is TGTGCCAGCAGCCCTCGCCTGGCCAGTCAGCCCCAGCATTTT. This sequence encodes CASSPRLASQPQHF. Drawing the rest from reference TRBV7-2 and TRBJ1-5, the complete variable domain is GAGVSQSPSNKVTEKGKDVELRCDPISGHTALYWYRQSLGQGLEFLIYFQGNSAPDKSGLPSDRFSAERTGGSVSTLTIQRTQQEDSAVYLCASSPRLASQPQHFGDGTRLSIL.

The chain joins TRBV7-9 to TRBJ1-5; the D is unclear. Trimming took off 5 bases at V and 5 bases at J, with 7 bases between the two ends. This CDR3 has 12 amino acids. Per germline, CDR1 SEHNR and CDR2 FQNEAQ (reference sequence). This chain's CDR3 is CASSDRDQPQHF. The CDR3 nucleotides are TGTGCCAGCAGCGATAGGGATCAGCCCCAGCATTTT.

This rearrangement joins TRBV19 to TRBJ1-2; D is unclear. Germline V lookup: CDR1 LNHDA, CDR2 SQIVND (reference sequence). Trimming stripped 11 bases from V and 8 bases from J, with 21 bases between. CDR3 length: 13 residues. CDR3 nucleotides: TGTGCCTGTAACGACCTAGGGTTTTGGGGCTACACCTTC. Protein product: CACNDLGFWGYTF.

The chain couples TRBV2 to TRBJ1-2; possibly TRBD1 for D (5 bases). The germline V gene has CDR1 SNHLY and CDR2 FYNNEI. The CDR3 consists of 13 residues. The V end lost 6 bases, the J end lost 7 bases, and 15 bases lay between the germline ends. In nucleotides, the CDR3 is TGTGCCAGCAGAAGTGAAGCAGGGTTTGGCTACACCTTC. Protein: CASRSEAGFGYTF.

The CDR3 is CASSLVPGNYGYTF. CDR3 coding DNA: TGTGCCAGCAGCTTAGTCCCGGGGAACTATGGCTACACCTTC. The V gene is TRBV7-9, the J gene TRBJ1-2; D gene ambiguous. CDR1 and CDR2 (germline): SEHNR, FQNEAQ (reference sequence). The V gene lost 1 base and the J gene lost 2 bases, with 8 bases spanning the gap. The CDR3 has 14 residues.

The chain is built from TRBV5-5 and TRBJ1-2; 7 bases map to TRBD1. Germline V gives CDR1 SGHKS, CDR2 YYEKEE (reference sequence). With V trimmed by 2 bases and J by 5 bases, 9 bases remained unmatched. CDR3 length: 15 amino acids. The CDR3 sequence: CASSLGQAGLYGYTF. Written as DNA, the CDR3 is TGTGCCAGCAGCTTAGGACAGGCGGGACTATATGGCTACACCTTC.

This clone has a count of ten or more. The gene calls are TRBV5-1 and TRBJ2-1, with D hard to call. With 1 base removed from V and 7 bases from J, the gap between germline ends came to 15 bases. CDR1 is SGHRS, CDR2 YFSETQ, per germline. This CDR3 has 15 amino acids. This CDR3 is CASSLLGLTRNEQFF. CDR3 DNA: TGCGCCAGCAGCTTGTTAGGGCTAACGAGGAATGAGCAGTTCTTC. The full variable domain, its missing parts supplied by reference TRBV5-1 and TRBJ2-1, is KAGVTQTPRYLIKTRGQQVTLSCSPISGHRSVSWYQQTPGQGLQFLFEYFSETQRNKGNFPGRFSGRQFSNSRSEMNVSTLELGDSALYLCASSLLGLTRNEQFFGPGTRLTVL.

The rearrangement joins TRBV7-9 to TRBJ2-5; 7 bases align to TRBD2. Germline V lookup: CDR1 SEHNR, CDR2 FQNEAQ (reference sequence). Losses at the gene ends were 5 bases for V and 7 bases for J; bases not matched to a gene: 13. The CDR3 covers 15 residues. The DNA for the CDR3 is TGTGCCAGCAGCCCAGACCCCGAGCGGGGTTGGACCCAGTACTTC. It encodes CASSPDPERGWTQYF. Based on the CDR3 plus reference TRBV7-9 and TRBJ2-5, the full variable domain is DTGVSQNPRHKITKRGQNVTFRCDPISEHNRLYWYRQTLGQGPEFLTYFQNEAQLEKSRLLSDRFSAERPKGSFSTLEIQRTEQGDSAMYLCASSPDPERGWTQYFGPGTRLLVL.

The V gene is TRBV15, the J gene TRBJ2-1; 9 bases line up with TRBD2. V was clipped by 1 base and J by 3 bases; unmatched bases: 4. Germline-derived CDR1 and CDR2 are LNHNV and YYDKDF (reference sequence). This CDR3 contains 16 residues. In nucleotides, the CDR3 is TGTGCCACCAGCAGAGGTATAGCGGGGGTCTACAATGAGCAGTTCTTC. It yields the protein CATSRGIAGVYNEQFF.

This clone has a handful of counts. J is TRBJ1-1 and V is TRBV7-8; no definite D call. In germline, CDR1 is SGHVS, CDR2 FQNEAQ. The CDR3 is made up of 15 amino acids. V gave up 4 bases and J gave up 4 bases, with 16 bases separating them. The CDR3 coding sequence is TGTGCCAGCAGCTCAATCTCAGGCGTTGGCACTGAAGCTTTCTTT. Translation: CASSSISGVGTEAFF.

This clone appeared a single time. The gene calls are TRBV6-5 and TRBJ1-6; D is possibly TRBD1 (5 bases). This CDR3 has 14 amino acids. Trimming cost V 6 bases and J 10 bases, with 16 bases left between them. In germline, CDR1 is MNHEY, CDR2 SVGAGI. CDR3 residues: CASSRGFRDSPLHF. DNA for the CDR3: TGTGCCAGCAGCCGTGGGTTCAGGGACTCACCCCTCCACTTT.

This clone was seen more than once but under ten times. The chain recombines TRBV7-9 with TRBJ2-1; D ambiguous. In germline, CDR1 is SEHNR, CDR2 FQNEAQ (reference sequence). Trimming cost V 1 base and J 5 bases, with 6 bases left between them. This CDR3 has 13 amino acids. The CDR3 region has the DNA TGTGCCAGCAGCTTAGATATGAACAATGAGCAGTTCTTC. Its translation: CASSLDMNNEQFF.

This clone was recorded a few times. The chain carries TRBV11-1 and TRBJ2-3; a possible D gene is TRBD1 (6 bases). Trimming stripped 1 base from V and 4 bases from J, with 15 bases between. This CDR3 spans 16 amino acids. Germline V gives CDR1 SGHAT, CDR2 FQDESV (reference sequence). CDR3 coding DNA: TGTGCCAGCAGCTTAGATTGGGGGCGCAGGGCAGATACGCAGTATTTT. Its translation is CASSLDWGRRADTQYF.

The chain joins TRBV18 to TRBJ1-1; D ambiguous. CDR1 and CDR2 (germline): KGHSH, LQKENI. V lost 3 bases to trimming and J lost 7 bases, with 9 bases between them. This CDR3 has 12 amino acids. This CDR3 reads CASSPLDGEAFF. CDR3 in DNA: TGTGCCAGCTCACCTCTGGACGGTGAAGCTTTCTTT.

The chain has TRBV7-9 and TRBJ1-3; a possible D gene is TRBD1 (6 bases). V was shortened by 3 bases and J by 2 bases, with 8 bases between the two germline ends. There are 14 residues in the CDR3. Per the germline V gene, CDR1 is SEHNR and CDR2 is FQNEAQ (reference sequence). Here the CDR3 DNA reads TGTGCCAGCAGCTTCGGGGGCCCTGGAAACACCATATATTTT. Protein: CASSFGGPGNTIYF.

The chain couples TRBV7-2 to TRBJ1-3; 7 bases line up with TRBD1. From germline, CDR1 is SGHTA and CDR2 FQGNSA. Trimming cost V 5 bases and J 1 base; bases outside gene matches: 14. The CDR3 is made up of 18 amino acids. The CDR3 sequence is CASSPWDSPTYSGNTIYF. The CDR3 bases are TGTGCCAGCAGCCCCTGGGACAGCCCGACTTATTCTGGAAACACCATATATTTT.

This clone has more than one count but fewer than ten. The chain combines TRBV2 with TRBJ2-7; 7 bases match TRBD1. The germline CDR1 and CDR2 sequences are SNHLY and FYNNEI. This CDR3 contains 13 residues. The ends lost 2 bases at V and 4 bases at J; junction bases unmatched: 2. CDR3: CASSERDSYEQYF. CDR3 sequence (DNA): TGTGCCAGCAGTGAAAGGGACAGTTACGAGCAGTACTTC.

V gene TRBV12-2 combines with J gene TRBJ2-3; TRBD2, the table's D call, lacks a check against the DNA. TRBV12-2 is marked as a pseudogene. CDR3 length: 19 residues. The CDR3 region is CASRLGRGLAGGVTDTQYF. The CDR3 DNA is TGTGCAAGTCGCTTAGGGCGGGGACTAGCGGGAGGTGTCACAGATACGCAGTATTTT.

This chain links TRBV5-6 with TRBJ2-7, with 8 bases that match TRBD2. CDR3 size: 14 residues. CDR1 and CDR2 from the germline V gene are SGHDT and YYEEEE. V was pared by 4 bases and J by 3 bases, with 6 bases of the junction left unmatched. The CDR3 here is CASSKGLGGYEQYF. The CDR3 DNA is TGTGCCAGCAGCAAGGGACTAGGAGGCTACGAGCAGTACTTC.